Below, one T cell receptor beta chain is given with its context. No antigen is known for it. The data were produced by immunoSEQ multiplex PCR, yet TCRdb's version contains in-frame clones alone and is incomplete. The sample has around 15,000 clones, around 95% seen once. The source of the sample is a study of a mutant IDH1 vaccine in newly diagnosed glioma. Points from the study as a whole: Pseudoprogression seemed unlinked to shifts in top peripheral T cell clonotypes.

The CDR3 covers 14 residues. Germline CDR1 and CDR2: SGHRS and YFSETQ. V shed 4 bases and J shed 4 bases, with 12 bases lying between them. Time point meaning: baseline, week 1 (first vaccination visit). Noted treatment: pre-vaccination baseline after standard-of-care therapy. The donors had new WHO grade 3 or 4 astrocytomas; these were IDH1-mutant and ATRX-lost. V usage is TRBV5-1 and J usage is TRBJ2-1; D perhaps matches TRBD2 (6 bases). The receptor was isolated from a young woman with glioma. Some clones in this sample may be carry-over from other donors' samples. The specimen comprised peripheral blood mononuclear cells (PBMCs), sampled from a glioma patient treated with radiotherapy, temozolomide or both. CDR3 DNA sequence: TGCGCCAGCAGCACGACTAGTCTATACAATGAGCAGTTCTTC. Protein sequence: CASSTTSLYNEQFF.